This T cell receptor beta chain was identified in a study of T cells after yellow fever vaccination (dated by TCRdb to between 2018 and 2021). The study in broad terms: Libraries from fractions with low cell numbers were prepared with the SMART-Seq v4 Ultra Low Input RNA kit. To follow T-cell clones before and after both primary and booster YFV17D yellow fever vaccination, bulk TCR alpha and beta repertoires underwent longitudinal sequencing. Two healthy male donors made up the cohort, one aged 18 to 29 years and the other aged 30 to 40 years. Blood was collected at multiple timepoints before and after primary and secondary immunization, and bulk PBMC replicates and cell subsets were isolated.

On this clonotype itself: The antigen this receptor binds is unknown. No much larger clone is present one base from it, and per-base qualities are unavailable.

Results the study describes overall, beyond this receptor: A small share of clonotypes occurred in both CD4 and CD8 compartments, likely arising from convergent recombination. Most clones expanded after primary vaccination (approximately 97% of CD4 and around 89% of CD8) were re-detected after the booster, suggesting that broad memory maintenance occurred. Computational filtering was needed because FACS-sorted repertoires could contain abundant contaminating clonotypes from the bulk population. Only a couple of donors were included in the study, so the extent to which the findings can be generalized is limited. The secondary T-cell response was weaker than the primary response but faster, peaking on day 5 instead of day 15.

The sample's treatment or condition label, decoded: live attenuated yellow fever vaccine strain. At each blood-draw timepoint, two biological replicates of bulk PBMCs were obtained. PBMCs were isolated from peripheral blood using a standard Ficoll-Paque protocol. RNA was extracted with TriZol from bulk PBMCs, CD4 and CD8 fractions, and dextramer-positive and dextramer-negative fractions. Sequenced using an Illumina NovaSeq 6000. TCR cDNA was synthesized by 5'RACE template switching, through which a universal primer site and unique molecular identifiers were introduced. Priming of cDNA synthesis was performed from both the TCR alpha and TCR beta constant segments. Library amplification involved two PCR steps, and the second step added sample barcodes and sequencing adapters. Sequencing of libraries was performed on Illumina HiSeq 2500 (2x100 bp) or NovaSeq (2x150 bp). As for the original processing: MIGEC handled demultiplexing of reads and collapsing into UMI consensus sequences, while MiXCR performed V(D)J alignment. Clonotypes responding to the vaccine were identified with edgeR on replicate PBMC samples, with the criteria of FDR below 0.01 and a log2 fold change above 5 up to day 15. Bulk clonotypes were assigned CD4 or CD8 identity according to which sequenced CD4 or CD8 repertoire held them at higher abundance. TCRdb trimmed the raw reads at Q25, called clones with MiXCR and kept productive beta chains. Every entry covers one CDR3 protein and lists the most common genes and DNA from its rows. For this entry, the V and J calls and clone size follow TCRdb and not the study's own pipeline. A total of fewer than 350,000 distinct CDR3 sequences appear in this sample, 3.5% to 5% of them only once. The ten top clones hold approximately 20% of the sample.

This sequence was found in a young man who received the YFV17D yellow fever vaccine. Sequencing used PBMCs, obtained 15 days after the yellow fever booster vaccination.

The DNA sequence follows: TGTGCCAGCAGCCCAACTAGCGGGGCTGTCTCCTACGAGCAGTACTTC. Translated, it reads CASSPTSGAVSYEQYF. The rearranged segments are TRBV7-2 and TRBJ2-7; 10 middle bases align to TRBD2. The germline V end is reduced by 5 bases and the J end by 0 bases; junction bases left unmatched: 7. The CDR3, cysteine through phenylalanine, is 16 amino acids long. This entry keeps only the CDR3 DNA: 48 bases, framed from base 1. From a lookup of the germline V gene, CDR1 and CDR2 are SGHTA and FQGNSA.